This TCR beta chain came from a study of blood T cell repertoires in COVID-19. Study information: Specimens from acute and convalescent COVID-19 originated in the United States, Italy and Spain.

As originally analysed: Estimation of nucleated cell counts was performed using reference gene primer amplification. TCRdb keeps only in-frame clones here, not all; method: immunoSEQ multiplex PCR. D and trimming were read from the DNA, whereas the V and J calls and clone size are those reported in that table. The table lists approximately 100,000 clones, about 89% of them singletons. From germline, CDR1 is MNHEY and CDR2 SVGEGT. The CDR3 runs 17 residues. V dropped 0 bases and J dropped 1 base, with 14 bases sitting between them. V usage is TRBV6-2 or TRBV6-3 and J usage is TRBJ2-3; TRBD2 might be the D (5 bases). The material sequenced was peripheral blood. The receptor was isolated from a human donor with acute or convalescent COVID-19. The donor label of this sample is uncertain. This CDR3 reads CASSYSMERAGTDTQYF. CDR3 in DNA: TGTGCCAGCAGTTACTCGATGGAGAGGGCCGGCACAGATACGCAGTATTTT.